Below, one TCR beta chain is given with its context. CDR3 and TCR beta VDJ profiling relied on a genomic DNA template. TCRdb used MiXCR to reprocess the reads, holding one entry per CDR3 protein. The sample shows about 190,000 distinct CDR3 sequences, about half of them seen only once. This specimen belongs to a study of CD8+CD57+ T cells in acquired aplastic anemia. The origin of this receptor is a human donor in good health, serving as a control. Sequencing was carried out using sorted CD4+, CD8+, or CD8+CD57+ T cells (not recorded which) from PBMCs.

The CDR3 is CASSQGQGNGYTF. The CDR3 DNA is TGTGCCAGCAGCCAAGGGCAGGGGAATGGCTACACCTTC. This chain links TRBV4-2 with TRBJ1-2, with D perhaps matching TRBD1 (6 bases). The CDR3 sequence is 13 residues long. Between the trimmed V and J ends, which lost 1 base and 6 bases, there was a span of 9 bases. The V gene's germline CDR1 is LGHNA and CDR2 YNFKEQ.